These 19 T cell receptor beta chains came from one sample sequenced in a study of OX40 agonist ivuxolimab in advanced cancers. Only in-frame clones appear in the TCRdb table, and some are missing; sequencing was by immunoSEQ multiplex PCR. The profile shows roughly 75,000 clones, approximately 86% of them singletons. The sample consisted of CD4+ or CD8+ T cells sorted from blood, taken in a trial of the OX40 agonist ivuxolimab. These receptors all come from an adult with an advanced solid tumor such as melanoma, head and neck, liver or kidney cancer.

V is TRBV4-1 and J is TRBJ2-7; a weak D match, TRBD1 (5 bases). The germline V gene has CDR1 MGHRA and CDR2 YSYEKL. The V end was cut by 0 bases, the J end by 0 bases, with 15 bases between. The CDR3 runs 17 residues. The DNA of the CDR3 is TGCGCCAGCAGCCAAGATCGAAGGCAGGGAAACTCCTACGAGCAGTACTTC. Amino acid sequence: CASSQDRRQGNSYEQYF.

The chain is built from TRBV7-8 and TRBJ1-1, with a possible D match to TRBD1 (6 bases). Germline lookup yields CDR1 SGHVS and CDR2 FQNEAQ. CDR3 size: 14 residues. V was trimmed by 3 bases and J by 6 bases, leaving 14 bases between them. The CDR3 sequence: CASSFGPRGAEAFF. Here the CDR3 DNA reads TGTGCCAGCAGCTTCGGGCCAAGGGGGGCTGAAGCTTTCTTT.

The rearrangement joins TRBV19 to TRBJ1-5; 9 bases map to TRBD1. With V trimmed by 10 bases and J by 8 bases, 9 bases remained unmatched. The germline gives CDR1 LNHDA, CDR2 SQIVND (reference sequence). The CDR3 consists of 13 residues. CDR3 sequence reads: CATGTGYQEPQHF. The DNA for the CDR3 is TGTGCCACCGGGACAGGGTATCAGGAGCCCCAGCATTTT.

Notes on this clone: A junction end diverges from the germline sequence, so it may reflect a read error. The CDR3 bases are TGTGCCAGCACCCCTCAGGGCACATATACGCAGTATTTT. Protein sequence: CASTPQGTYTQYF. The chain carries TRBV27 and TRBJ2-3; D may be TRBD1 (5 bases). Germline lookup yields CDR1 MNHEY and CDR2 SMNVEV (reference sequence). The CDR3 loop spans 13 amino acids.

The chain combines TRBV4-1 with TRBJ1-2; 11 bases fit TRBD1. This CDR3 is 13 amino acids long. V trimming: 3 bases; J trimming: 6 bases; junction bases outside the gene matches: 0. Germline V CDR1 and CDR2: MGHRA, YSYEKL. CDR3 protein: CASSQGQGDGYTF. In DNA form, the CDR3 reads TGCGCCAGCAGCCAGGGACAGGGGGATGGCTACACCTTC.

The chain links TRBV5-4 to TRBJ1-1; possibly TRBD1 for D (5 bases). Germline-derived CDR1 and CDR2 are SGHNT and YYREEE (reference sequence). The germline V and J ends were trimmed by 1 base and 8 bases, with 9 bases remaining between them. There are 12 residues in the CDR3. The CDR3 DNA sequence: TGTGCCAGCAGCTTGTCCGGGGACGAAGCTTTCTTT. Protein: CASSLSGDEAFF. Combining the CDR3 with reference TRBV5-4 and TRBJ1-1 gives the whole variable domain ETGVTQSPTHLIKTRGQQVTLRCSSQSGHNTVSWYQQALGQGPQFIFQYYREEENGRGNFPPRFSGLQFPNYSSELNVNALELDDSALYLCASSLSGDEAFFGQGTRLTVV.

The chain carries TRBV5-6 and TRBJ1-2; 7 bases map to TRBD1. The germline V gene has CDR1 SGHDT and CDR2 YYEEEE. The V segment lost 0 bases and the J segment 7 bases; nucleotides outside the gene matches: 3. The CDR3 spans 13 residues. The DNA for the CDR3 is TGTGCCAGCAGCTTGGAGGGGGCGGGTGGCTACACCTTC. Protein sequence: CASSLEGAGGYTF.

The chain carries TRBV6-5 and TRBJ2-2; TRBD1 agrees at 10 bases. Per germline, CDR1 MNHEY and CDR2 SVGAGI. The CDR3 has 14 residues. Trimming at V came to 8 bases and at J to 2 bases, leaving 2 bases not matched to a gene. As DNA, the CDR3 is TGTGCCAGCGGGACAGGGGAAAACACCGGGGAGCTGTTTTTT. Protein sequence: CASGTGENTGELFF.

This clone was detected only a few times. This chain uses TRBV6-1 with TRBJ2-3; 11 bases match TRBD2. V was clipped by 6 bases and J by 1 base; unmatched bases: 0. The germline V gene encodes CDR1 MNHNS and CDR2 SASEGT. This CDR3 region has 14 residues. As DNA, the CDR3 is TGTGCCAGCAGGGGACTAGCGGGCACAGATACGCAGTATTTT. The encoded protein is CASRGLAGTDTQYF.

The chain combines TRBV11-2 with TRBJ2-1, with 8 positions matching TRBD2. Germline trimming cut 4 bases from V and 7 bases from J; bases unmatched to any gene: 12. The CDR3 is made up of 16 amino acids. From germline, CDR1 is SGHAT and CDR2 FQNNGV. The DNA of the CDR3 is TGTGCCAGCAGCTCACGCGGGAGGCCCCCGACAAATGAGCAGTTCTTC. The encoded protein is CASSSRGRPPTNEQFF. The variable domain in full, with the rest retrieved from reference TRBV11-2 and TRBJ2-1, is EAGVAQSPRYKIIEKRQSVAFWCNPISGHATLYWYQQILGQGPKLLIQFQNNGVVDDSQLPKDRFSAERLKGVDSTLKIQPAKLEDSAVYLCASSSRGRPPTNEQFFGPGTRLTVL.

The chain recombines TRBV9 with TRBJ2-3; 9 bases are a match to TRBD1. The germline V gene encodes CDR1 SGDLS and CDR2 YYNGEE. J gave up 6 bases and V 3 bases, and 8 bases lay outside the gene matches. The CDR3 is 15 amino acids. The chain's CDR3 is CASSAEGQGWDTQYF. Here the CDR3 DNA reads TGTGCCAGCAGCGCAGAGGGACAGGGCTGGGATACGCAGTATTTT.

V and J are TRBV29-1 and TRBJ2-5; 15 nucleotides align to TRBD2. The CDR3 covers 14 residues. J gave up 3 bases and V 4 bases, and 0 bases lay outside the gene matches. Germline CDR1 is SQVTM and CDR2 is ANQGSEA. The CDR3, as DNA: TGCAGCGTTGGGACTAGCGGGAGGGAAGAGACCCAGTACTTC. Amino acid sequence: CSVGTSGREETQYF.

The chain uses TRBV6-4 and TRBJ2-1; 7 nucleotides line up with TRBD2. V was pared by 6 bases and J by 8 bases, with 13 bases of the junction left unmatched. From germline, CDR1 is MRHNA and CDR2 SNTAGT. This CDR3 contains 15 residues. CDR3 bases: TGTGCCAGCAGCCATGAAGCGGGAAGTGAGGATGAGCAGTTCTTC. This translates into CASSHEAGSEDEQFF.

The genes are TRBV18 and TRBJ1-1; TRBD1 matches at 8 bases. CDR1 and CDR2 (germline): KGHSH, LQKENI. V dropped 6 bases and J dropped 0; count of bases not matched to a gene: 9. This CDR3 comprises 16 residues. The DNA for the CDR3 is TGTGCCAGCTCGATCGGACAGGGATCGTTGAACACTGAAGCTTTCTTT. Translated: CASSIGQGSLNTEAFF.

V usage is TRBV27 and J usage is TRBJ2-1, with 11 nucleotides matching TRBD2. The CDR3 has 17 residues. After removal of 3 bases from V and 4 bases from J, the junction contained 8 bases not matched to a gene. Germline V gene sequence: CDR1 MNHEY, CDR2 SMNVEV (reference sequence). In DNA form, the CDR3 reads TGTGCCAGCAGTTTTTATGGACTAGCGGGTCCATACAATGAGCAGTTCTTC. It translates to CASSFYGLAGPYNEQFF.

CDR3 in amino acids: CAWGIGPANQPQHF. Here the CDR3 DNA reads TGTGCCTGGGGGATCGGACCCGCAAATCAGCCCCAGCATTTT. V is TRBV30 and J is TRBJ1-5, with no clear D. The length of the CDR3 is 14 residues. V dropped 5 bases and J dropped 4 bases, with 15 bases sitting between them. From germline, CDR1 is GTSNPN and CDR2 SVGIG (reference sequence). Together with reference TRBV30 and TRBJ1-5, the CDR3 gives the full variable domain: SQTIHQWPATLVQPVGSPLSLECTVEGTSNPNLYWYRQAAGRGLQLLFYSVGIGQISSEVPQNLSASRPQDRQFILSSKKLLLSDSGFYLCAWGIGPANQPQHFGDGTRLSIL.

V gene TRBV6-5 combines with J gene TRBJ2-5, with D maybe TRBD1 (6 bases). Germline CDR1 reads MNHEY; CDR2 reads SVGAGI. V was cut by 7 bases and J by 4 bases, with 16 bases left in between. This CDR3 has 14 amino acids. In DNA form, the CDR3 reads TGTGCCAGCAAAGTACAGGGATTGGGAGAGACCCAGTACTTC. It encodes CASKVQGLGETQYF.

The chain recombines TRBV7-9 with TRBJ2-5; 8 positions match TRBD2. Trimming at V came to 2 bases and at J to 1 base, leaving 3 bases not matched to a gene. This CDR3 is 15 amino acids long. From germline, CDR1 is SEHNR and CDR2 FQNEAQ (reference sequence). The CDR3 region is CASSLMLAGQETQYF. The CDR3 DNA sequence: TGTGCCAGCAGCTTAATGCTAGCGGGCCAAGAGACCCAGTACTTC.

DNA of the CDR3: TGTGCCAGCAGCTCGGACTTGGATCAGCCCCAGCATTTT. It translates to CASSSDLDQPQHF. The chain recombines TRBV7-2 with TRBJ1-5; D unresolved. The CDR3 covers 13 residues. CDR1 and CDR2 from the germline V gene are SGHTA and FQGNSA. Trimming removed 4 bases from V and 5 bases from J, with 9 bases in between.